This TCR beta chain came from a study of radiation and T cells in renal cell carcinoma. Time point denoted: blood 2 weeks post-SBRT. Treatment reported: 15 Gy SBRT to primary tumor, nephrectomy 4 weeks later. Generated by immunoSEQ multiplex PCR, the TCRdb table keeps only in-frame clones and is missing some. Found here are more than 100,000 clones, roughly 91% of them singletons; the top ten hold 5% to 6.5%. Per the germline V gene, CDR1 is SGHAT and CDR2 is FQNNGV. The CDR3 extends over 15 amino acids. V lost 2 bases and J 6 bases, leaving 14 bases between the germline ends. The gene calls are TRBV11-2 and TRBJ2-1; perhaps TRBD1 as D (7 bases). The material was blood, obtained from a patient whose treatment included radiotherapy and nephrectomy. The TCR originated in a woman aged 70-85 years with renal cell carcinoma. The DNA of the CDR3 is TGTGCCAGCAGCTTACCAGGGGGGAGCTCCAATGAGCAGTTCTTC. Its translation: CASSLPGGSSNEQFF.